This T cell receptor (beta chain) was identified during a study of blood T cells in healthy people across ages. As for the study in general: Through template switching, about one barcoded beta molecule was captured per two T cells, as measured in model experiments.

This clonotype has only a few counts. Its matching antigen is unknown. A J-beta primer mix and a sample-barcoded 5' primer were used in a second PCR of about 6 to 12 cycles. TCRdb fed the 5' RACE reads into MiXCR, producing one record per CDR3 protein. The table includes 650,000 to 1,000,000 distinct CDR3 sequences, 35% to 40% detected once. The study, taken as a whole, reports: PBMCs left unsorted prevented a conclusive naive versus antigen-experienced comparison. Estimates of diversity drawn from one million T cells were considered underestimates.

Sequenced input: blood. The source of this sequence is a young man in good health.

In nucleotides, the CDR3 is TGCAGTGCTAGCGTTACGCCTAACTATGGCTACACCTTC. This sequence encodes CSASVTPNYGYTF. This chain connects TRBV20-1 to TRBJ1-2; D uncertain. Germline lookup yields CDR1 DFQATT and CDR2 SNEGSKA (reference sequence). V lost 3 bases, J lost 0 bases, and 8 bases lay in between. The CDR3 is 13 residues long.